These 13 T cell receptor beta chains originate from one sample sequenced in a study of T-cell reconstitution after alpha-beta-depleted transplantation in children. The library targeted TCRbeta and was prepared with unique molecular identifiers. In TCRdb, the PCR reads were re-called with MiXCR into one record per CDR3 protein. The table lists fewer than 550,000 distinct CDR3 sequences, over 9.5% of them singletons. The input for sequencing was PBMCs, mostly from graft donor cells, taken 180 days after TCRalphabeta/CD19-depleted stem cell transplant. The source of these receptors is a female patient aged 2 to 10 who had a stem cell transplant for aplastic anemia, so the T cells may come from the graft donor.

To note about this clonotype: At one of its ends the junction is not consistent with the germline gene, which may arise from a read error. This sequence joins TRBV7-9 and TRBJ1-4, with D unresolved. In germline, CDR1 is SEHNR, CDR2 FQNEAQ (reference sequence). This CDR3 is 14 amino acids long. The CDR3 DNA sequence: TGTGCCAGCAGCCAAGAGGTGCCTAAAGAAAAACTGTTTTTT. As protein: CASSQEVPKEKLFF. Full variable domain (remainder filled in from reference TRBV7-9 and TRBJ1-4): DTGVSQNPRHKITKRGQNVTFRCDPISEHNRLYWYRQTLGQGPEFLTYFQNEAQLEKSRLLSDRFSAERPKGSFSTLEIQRTEQGDSAMYLCASSQEVPKEKLFFGSGTQLSVL.

This clonotype was picked up many times. DNA for the CDR3: TGTGCCAGCAGTTTCGGACAGGGGGCACGGAATGAGCAGTTCTTC. This translates into CASSFGQGARNEQFF. The chain recombines TRBV12-3 or TRBV12-4 with TRBJ2-1, with 11 bases identical to TRBD1. This CDR3 region has 15 residues. The V segment lost 3 bases and the J segment 7 bases; nucleotides outside the gene matches: 5.

A few counts support this clonotype. This chain uses TRBV6-1 with TRBJ1-5, with 9 bases lining up with TRBD1. There are 16 residues in the CDR3. Germline values: CDR1 MNHNS, CDR2 SASEGT. The V gene end was trimmed by 6 bases and the J gene end by 3 bases; junction bases not matched to a gene: 9. The CDR3 sequence is CASRGMGQGDNQPQHF. In nucleotides, the CDR3 is TGTGCCAGCAGGGGAATGGGACAGGGAGACAATCAGCCCCAGCATTTT.

The chain combines TRBV11-2 with TRBJ1-5; tentatively, D is TRBD1 (5 bases). V was trimmed by 3 bases and J by 4 bases, leaving 13 bases between them. CDR3 length: 15 residues. The germline V gene has CDR1 SGHAT and CDR2 FQNNGV. CDR3 amino acids: CASSLGVGANQPQHF. Here the CDR3 DNA reads TGTGCCAGCAGCTTGGGGGTGGGTGCTAATCAGCCCCAGCATTTT.

The chain employs TRBV7-6 and TRBJ2-5; TRBD2 agrees at 9 bases. The CDR3 consists of 19 residues. Germline values: CDR1 SGHVS, CDR2 FNYEAQ. J gave up 6 bases and V 5 bases, and 22 bases lay outside the gene matches. CDR3 nucleotide sequence: TGTGCCAGCAGCCTAGGTCAAGGGAGGATTAGCGGGAGTTTGAAGACCCAGTACTTC. It codes for CASSLGQGRISGSLKTQYF.

This clonotype was detected a few times. CDR3 DNA: TGTGCCAGCAGCAAAGAGAGGGTTGGGAACACTGAAGCTTTCTTT. This codes for CASSKERVGNTEAFF. The chain combines TRBV21-1 with TRBJ1-1. TRBV21-1 is described as a pseudogene. CDR3 length: 15 amino acids.

The chain employs TRBV6-2 or TRBV6-3 and TRBJ2-3; 7 bases align to TRBD1. Losses at the gene ends were 6 bases for V and 5 bases for J; bases not matched to a gene: 8. CDR1 MNHEY and CDR2 SVGEGT come from the germline V gene. The CDR3 loop spans 14 amino acids. The chain's CDR3 is CASRTQGTLDTQYF. DNA for the CDR3: TGTGCCAGCAGAACACAGGGGACCTTAGATACGCAGTATTTT.

The sample holds a few counts of this clonotype. The J gene is TRBJ2-5, the V gene TRBV7-9, with 10 bases aligning to TRBD2. Germline loops: CDR1 SEHNR, CDR2 FQNEAQ (reference sequence). This CDR3 region has 15 residues. Trimming took 3 bases from V and 2 from J; bases not matched to a gene: 3. In DNA, the CDR3 is TGTGCCAGCAGCTTCGGACTAGCGGCTCAAGAGACCCAGTACTTC. As protein: CASSFGLAAQETQYF.

This clonotype was picked up many times. The rearrangement uses TRBV12-3 or TRBV12-4 and TRBJ2-1; 7 bases are a match to TRBD2. Germline trimming cut 3 bases from V and 8 bases from J; bases unmatched to any gene: 7. The CDR3 is 14 residues long. This chain's CDR3 is CASSFMAGAYEQFF. CDR3 sequence (DNA): TGTGCCAGCAGTTTTATGGCGGGAGCGTATGAGCAGTTCTTC.

This clonotype was seen more than once but under ten times. This chain uses TRBV27 with TRBJ1-5; the D gene is possibly TRBD1 (6 bases). In germline, CDR1 is MNHEY, CDR2 SMNVEV (reference sequence). The CDR3 covers 15 residues. With 6 bases removed from V and 0 bases from J, the gap between germline ends came to 12 bases. Here the CDR3 reads CASRQGPYSNQPQHF. CDR3 bases: TGTGCCAGCAGGCAGGGGCCTTATAGCAATCAGCCCCAGCATTTT.

In its sample, this clonotype was seen a few times. The chain is built from TRBV6-5 and TRBJ1-2; D remains ambiguous. Trimming stripped 4 bases from V and 7 bases from J, with 22 bases between. The CDR3 loop spans 16 amino acids. Germline CDR1 and CDR2: MNHEY and SVGAGI. The DNA of the CDR3 is TGTGCCAGCAGTTCCCGTCCTCCTCTCTCTATGGGTGGCTACACCTTC. Its translation is CASSSRPPLSMGGYTF.

The rearrangement uses TRBV19 and TRBJ2-3, with 7 bases that match TRBD1. CDR3 length: 15 amino acids. Germline CDR1 LNHDA, CDR2 SQIVND (reference sequence). V lost 4 bases to trimming and J lost 2 bases; unmatched junction nucleotides: 6. Here the CDR3 DNA reads TGTGCCAGTAGTAACCGGGACAGTCCCACAGATACGCAGTATTTT. Residues: CASSNRDSPTDTQYF.

This chain connects TRBV12-3 or TRBV12-4 to TRBJ1-1; D unresolved. The V end lost 4 bases, the J end lost 1 base, and 7 bases lay between the germline ends. This CDR3 has 13 residues. In nucleotides, the CDR3 is TGTGCCAGCAGTTGGTCGGAGAACACTGAAGCTTTCTTT. As protein: CASSWSENTEAFF.